The TCR beta chain under discussion was sequenced for a study of shared clonotypes between healthy human individuals. Across the whole study: Donor ages ranged 18 to 49 years: a couple of women, a few men.

TCRdb keeps only in-frame clones here, not all; method: immunoSEQ multiplex PCR. The top ten hold roughly 0.57% of the sample, which has over a million clones, approximately 78% seen once. General study results and limits: Depth of sequencing was expected to influence donor clonotype sharing. Limitation of the genetic and exposure-history diversity represented came from the few donors.

This clone was observed a few times. The target antigen is unknown. The V end was cut by 7 bases, the J end by 3 bases, with 19 bases between. CDR1 and CDR2 from the germline V gene are LNHDA and SQIVND (reference sequence). The CDR3 runs 15 residues. This clonotype was sampled from a man in his late teens or twenties in good health. Some clones in this sample may be carry-over from other donors' samples. Source material: memory CD4+ T cells from PBMCs. Subset indicated: CD45RA-negative fraction. The chain has TRBV19 and TRBJ2-7, with D possibly matching TRBD1 (6 bases). The CDR3 loop reads CASTQKPRGGYEQYF. DNA of the CDR3: TGTGCCAGTACCCAAAAACCGAGAGGGGGCTACGAGCAGTACTTC. The full variable domain, completed using reference TRBV19 and TRBJ2-7, is DGGITQSPKYLFRKEGQNVTLSCEQNLNHDAMYWYRQDPGQGLRLIYYSQIVNDFQKGDIAEGYSVSREKKESFPLTVTSAQKNPTAFYLCASTQKPRGGYEQYFGPGTRLTVT.